This T cell receptor (beta chain) comes out of a study of T cell responses to AZD1222 COVID-19 vaccine. TCRdb's table, derived via immunoSEQ multiplex PCR, lists solely in-frame clones and lacks some. In the table there are around 100,000 clones, around 89% of which are singletons. Concerning this clone: Its antigen is not identified.

Findings of the study overall: Reportedly, nearly half of unique spike TCRs recognized epitopes outside B.1.351/B.1.1.7 mutations.

Germline values: CDR1 MGHRA, CDR2 YSYEKL. Trimming stripped 3 bases from V and 3 bases from J, with 3 bases between. The CDR3 is 12 amino acids. The input for sequencing was peripheral blood, taken on day 0 of AZD1222 vaccination. The clonotype originates from an adult in good health. The chain couples TRBV4-1 to TRBJ2-1; D is unclear. The CDR3 protein is CASSHDYNEQFF. The CDR3 DNA is TGCGCCAGCAGCCACGACTACAATGAGCAGTTCTTC.